The clone carrying this T cell receptor (beta chain) occurred a few times. These data originate in a study of early T cells in non-severe SARS-CoV-2 infection. From the 5' RACE reads, TCRdb called clonotypes with MiXCR, one entry per CDR3 protein. Seen here are 80,000 or so distinct CDR3 sequences, over 12% observed once, and the top ten hold roughly 3%. V lost 0 bases and J lost 1; bases outside the gene matches: 9. This CDR3 is built from 18 residues. Germline V gene sequence: CDR1 SEHNR, CDR2 FQNEAQ (reference sequence). The sequence came from an adult who was a healthcare worker with PCR-confirmed SARS-CoV-2 infection or an uninfected control (not recorded which). Sequencing was performed on whole blood. The rearrangement uses TRBV7-9 and TRBJ2-1, with 7 bases matching TRBD1. The CDR3 loop is CASSLARQGARSYNEQFF. In nucleotides, the CDR3 is TGTGCCAGCAGCTTAGCCCGACAGGGCGCCCGTTCCTACAATGAGCAGTTCTTC. Looking up the rest from reference TRBV7-9 and TRBJ2-1 gives the full variable domain: DTGVSQNPRHKITKRGQNVTFRCDPISEHNRLYWYRQTLGQGPEFLTYFQNEAQLEKSRLLSDRFSAERPKGSFSTLEIQRTEQGDSAMYLCASSLARQGARSYNEQFFGPGTRLTVL.